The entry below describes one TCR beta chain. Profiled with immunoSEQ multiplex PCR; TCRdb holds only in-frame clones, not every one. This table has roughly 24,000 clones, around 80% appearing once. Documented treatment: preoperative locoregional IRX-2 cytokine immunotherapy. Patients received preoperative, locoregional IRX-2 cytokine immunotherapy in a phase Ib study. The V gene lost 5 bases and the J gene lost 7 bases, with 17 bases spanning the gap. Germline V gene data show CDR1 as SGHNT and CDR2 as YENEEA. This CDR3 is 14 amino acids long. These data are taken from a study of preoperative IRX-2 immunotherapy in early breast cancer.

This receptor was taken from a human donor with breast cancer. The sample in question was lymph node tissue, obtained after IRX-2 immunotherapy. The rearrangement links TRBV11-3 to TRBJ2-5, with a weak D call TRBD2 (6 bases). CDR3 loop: CASSPQDLGGTQYF. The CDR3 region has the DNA TGTGCCAGCAGCCCACAGGACCTCGGGGGGACCCAGTACTTC.